This TCR beta chain was captured by sequencing in a study of identical twins (dated by TCRdb to 2016 to 2017). Context from the whole study: To test whether fetal clonotypes persist, the study used deep sequencing on TCR alpha and beta repertoires from monozygotic twins, unrelated adults of various ages, and cord blood. To rule out contamination, replicate twin experiments were performed at different times with different library preparation protocols.

Ten or more counts support this clonotype. There is no known antigen for this receptor. No base qualities exist here, and no much larger clone lies one base off it. The library was made by 5' RACE. These reads were obtained on an Illumina HiSeq 2000. Template switching introduced a universal primer binding site; the final cDNA contained a unique molecular identifier, enabling accurate counting of TCR cDNA molecules. First-strand cDNA for TCR alpha and beta chains was synthesized from specific primers in the conserved constant-segment region. To control for contamination, every cDNA library carried two barcodes: a SMART-Mk sample barcode plus Illumina barcodes. TruSeq adapter sequences along with Illumina sample barcodes were introduced in two successive PCR steps. The Illumina HiSeq platform was used with custom primers to sequence TCR alpha and beta cDNA libraries. In the source study's methods: MiGEC processed the raw reads to extract unique molecular identifiers, while MiXCR was used to determine the CDR3 positions. Recombination models were inferred per individual with the repgenHMM and IGoR tools using an EM algorithm. Shared clonotype analysis was performed with the tcR package in R, normalizing sharing by the product of cloneset sizes. Out-of-frame nonproductive sequences were analyzed to study raw recombination free of thymic and clonal selection effects. In TCRdb, the public reads were trimmed at Q25 with fastp and aligned with MiXCR, with productive beta chains retained. Identical CDR3 protein sequences are pooled into one entry, listed with their most common genes and DNA. The V and J calls, along with clone size, are taken from TCRdb and not from the paper's own processing. This sample has 350,000 to 450,000 distinct CDR3 sequences in its table, and under 20% of those were observed once. The top ten hold around 10% of the sample.

Every donor was a healthy Caucasian. The researchers also sequenced three unrelated adults who were not twins: a male aged 18 to 29, a male aged 50 to 59, and a female aged 50 to 59. Miltenyi CD45RO+ enrichment and human naive T-cell isolation kits were used to isolate memory (CD45RO+) and naive T cells from PBMC. Beyond this particular receptor, the publication reports: Zero-insertion analyses could be partly confounded by invariant T cells such as MAIT and iNKT, although diverse VJ usage argued against such confounding for most clonotypes. Because the same donors could not be followed over many years, conclusions were based on cross-sectional statistical analysis. Fewer insertions were carried by abundant cord blood beta clonotypes; a weaker similar trend was observed in young adult naive repertoires, while no such trend was observed in memory repertoires. A weaker excess of twin sharing was found in beta out-of-frame sequences because the signal-to-noise ratio was lowered by fewer shared sequences. In monozygotic twins, recombination models systematically underestimated out-of-frame TCR alpha sharing, but the models matched the sharing seen between unrelated individuals. Compared with coincidental sharing between unrelated individuals, an excess of low generation-probability sequences was observed among out-of-frame TCR alpha sequences shared between twins.

Measured from the cysteine to the phenylalanine, the CDR3 is 13 residues long. Only the CDR3 DNA stays, 39 bases, in frame from base 1. V has 7 bases trimmed and J has 2 bases trimmed; junction bases matching no gene number 8. The germline V gene (reference sequence) supplies CDR1 DFQATT and CDR2 SNEGSKA. Sequencing was done on a sample of naive T cells sorted from blood. The sample's cell subset or site label is to be understood as: cells isolated with a human naive T-cell isolation kit. Here the chain combines TRBV20-1 and TRBJ2-7, and 7 junction bases match TRBD1. The sequence was collected from a man aged 50 to 59 in good health. The CDR3 here reads CSGYDRVTYEQYF. The DNA sequence follows: TGCAGTGGCTATGACAGGGTGACCTACGAGCAGTACTTC.